Listed below are T cell receptor beta chains from one sample, sequenced in a study of early T cells in non-severe SARS-CoV-2 infection. TCRdb passed the 5' RACE reads through MiXCR, listing each CDR3 protein once. The profile shows around 60,000 distinct CDR3 sequences, roughly an eighth of them singletons. Sequencing input: whole blood. The receptor source for this set is an adult who was a healthcare worker with PCR-confirmed SARS-CoV-2 infection or an uninfected control (not recorded which). Both conserved end residues are trimmed from each CDR3.

V gene: TRBV12-3/TRBV12-4; J gene: TRBJ1-1; CDR3 length: 12; CDR3 protein: ASTTETVNTEAF
V gene: TRBV3-1; J gene: TRBJ2-7; CDR3 length: 13; CDR3 protein: ASSRRLAGLGEQY
V gene: TRBV9; J gene: TRBJ1-2; CDR3 length: 11; CDR3 protein: ASSVGSHRGYT
V gene: TRBV5-1; J gene: TRBJ1-1; CDR3 length: 12; CDR3 protein: ASSPPSRNAEAF
V gene: TRBV14; J gene: TRBJ2-3; CDR3 length: 16; CDR3 protein: ASSQELGLAGDTDTQY
V gene: TRBV3-1; J gene: TRBJ2-7; CDR3 length: 12; CDR3 protein: ASSQQLNSYEQY
V gene: TRBV5-4; J gene: TRBJ2-1; CDR3 length: 13; CDR3 protein: ASSRPGASYNEQF
V gene: TRBV19; J gene: TRBJ2-5; CDR3 length: 17; CDR3 protein: ASSIEGLAGGQIQETQY
V gene: TRBV29-1; J gene: TRBJ2-7; CDR3 length: 12; CDR3 protein: SVELPGQVYEQY
V gene: TRBV5-8; J gene: TRBJ1-2; CDR3 length: 14; CDR3 protein: ASSPPRGLEGEGYT
V gene: TRBV6-4; J gene: TRBJ2-3; CDR3 length: 12; CDR3 protein: ASSERGSTDTQY
V gene: TRBV5-1; J gene: TRBJ1-2; CDR3 length: 13; CDR3 protein: ASSLTLWRNYGYT
V gene: TRBV29-1; J gene: TRBJ1-5; CDR3 length: 12; CDR3 protein: SALAGGGNQPQH
V gene: TRBV9; J gene: TRBJ2-2; CDR3 length: 14; CDR3 protein: ASSVATGQGIGELF
V gene: TRBV12-3/TRBV12-4; J gene: TRBJ1-2; CDR3 length: 13; CDR3 protein: ASRLGQGQGYGYT
V gene: TRBV20-1; J gene: TRBJ1-2; CDR3 length: 12; CDR3 protein: SAQPGDRFYGYT
V gene: TRBV7-2; J gene: TRBJ2-7; CDR3 length: 11; CDR3 protein: ASSVTSSYEQY
V gene: TRBV27; J gene: TRBJ2-7; CDR3 length: 9; CDR3 protein: ASSLRSRQY
V gene: TRBV6-1; J gene: TRBJ2-7; CDR3 length: 12; CDR3 protein: ASSPRLGAFEQY
V gene: TRBV30; J gene: TRBJ2-7; CDR3 length: 10; CDR3 protein: AWSDRDYEQY
V gene: TRBV6-5; J gene: TRBJ2-3; CDR3 length: 13; CDR3 protein: ASGGLAGGADTQY
V gene: TRBV6-6; J gene: TRBJ2-2; CDR3 length: 12; CDR3 protein: ASSYGSYTGELF
V gene: TRBV7-9; J gene: TRBJ2-1; CDR3 length: 13; CDR3 protein: ASSTPGQSYNEQF
V gene: TRBV5-1; J gene: TRBJ1-4; CDR3 length: 13; CDR3 protein: ASRQTGGLYEKLF
V gene: TRBV2; J gene: TRBJ1-6; CDR3 length: 12; CDR3 protein: ASIESSYNSPLH